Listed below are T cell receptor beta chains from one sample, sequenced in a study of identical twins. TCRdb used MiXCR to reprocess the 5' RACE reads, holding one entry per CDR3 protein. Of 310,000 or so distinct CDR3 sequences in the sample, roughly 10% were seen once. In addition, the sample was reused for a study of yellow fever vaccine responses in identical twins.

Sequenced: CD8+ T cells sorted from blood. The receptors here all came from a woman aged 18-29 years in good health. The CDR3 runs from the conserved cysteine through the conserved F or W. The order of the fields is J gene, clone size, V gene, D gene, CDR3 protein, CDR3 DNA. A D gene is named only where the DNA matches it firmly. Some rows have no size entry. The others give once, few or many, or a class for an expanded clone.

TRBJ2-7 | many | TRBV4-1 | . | CASSQGIRYEQYF | TGCGCCAGCAGCCAAGGTATAAGGTACGAGCAGTACTTC
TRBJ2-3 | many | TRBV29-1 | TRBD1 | CSVLQGDTQYF | TGCAGCGTCTTACAGGGGGATACGCAGTATTTT
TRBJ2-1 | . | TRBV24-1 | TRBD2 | CATSDSERESYEQFF | TGTGCCACCAGTGATTCGGAGCGGGAAAGCTATGAGCAGTTCTTC
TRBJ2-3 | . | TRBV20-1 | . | CSARDYRDTQYF | TGCAGTGCTAGGGACTACCGGGATACGCAGTATTTT
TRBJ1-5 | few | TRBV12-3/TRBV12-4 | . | CASSLVGPGNQPQHF | TGTGCCAGCAGTTTAGTGGGGCCAGGCAATCAGCCCCAGCATTTT
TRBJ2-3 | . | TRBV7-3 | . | CASRPTGTDTQYF | TGTGCCAGCAGGCCAACAGGCACAGATACGCAGTATTTT
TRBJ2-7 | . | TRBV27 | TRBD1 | CASGWDSNYEQYF | TGTGCCAGCGGCTGGGACAGCAACTACGAGCAGTACTTC
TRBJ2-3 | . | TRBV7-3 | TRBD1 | CASSTTGPALSTDTQYF | TGTGCCAGCAGCACGACAGGGCCCGCACTTAGCACAGATACGCAGTATTTT
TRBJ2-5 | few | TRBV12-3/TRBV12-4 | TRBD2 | CASSSSTSGGGETQYF | TGTGCCAGCAGTTCCTCGACTAGCGGTGGGGGAGAGACCCAGTACTTC
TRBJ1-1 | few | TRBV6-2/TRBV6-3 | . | CASSSYSYYTEAFF | TGTGCCAGCAGCTCCTACAGCTATTACACTGAAGCTTTCTTT
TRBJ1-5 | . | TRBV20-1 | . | CSAPTDPNQPQHF | TGCAGTGCTCCGACAGATCCCAATCAGCCCCAGCATTTT
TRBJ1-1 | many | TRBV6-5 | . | CASSYGGGTEAFF | TGTGCCAGCAGTTATGGGGGTGGCACTGAAGCTTTCTTT
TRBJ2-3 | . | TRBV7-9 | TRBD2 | CASSSLGGRAGDTQYF | TGTGCCAGCAGCTCCCTTGGCGGGAGGGCCGGAGATACGCAGTATTTT
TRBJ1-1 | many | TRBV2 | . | CASQGQPNTEAFF | TGTGCCAGCCAGGGACAACCGAACACTGAAGCTTTCTTT
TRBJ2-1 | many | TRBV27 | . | CASSLSTDSTNEQFF | TGTGCCAGCAGTTTATCGACAGACTCGACTAATGAGCAGTTCTTC
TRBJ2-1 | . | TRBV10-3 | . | CAISEKTVNEQFF | TGTGCCATCAGCGAAAAAACGGTTAATGAGCAGTTCTTC
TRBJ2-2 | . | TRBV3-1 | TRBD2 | CAFSGPGLAGGPNTGELFF | TGTGCCTTCAGCGGACCGGGACTAGCGGGGGGGCCGAACACCGGGGAGCTGTTTTTT
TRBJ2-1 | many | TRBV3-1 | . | CASSQWAEQFF | TGTGCCAGCAGCCAATGGGCTGAGCAGTTCTTC
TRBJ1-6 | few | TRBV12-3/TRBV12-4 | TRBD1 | CASSTLGQGMSSPLHF | TGTGCCAGCAGTACTCTGGGACAGGGGATGAGTTCACCCCTCCACTTT
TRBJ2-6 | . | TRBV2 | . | CASSGQAPSSGANVLTF | TGTGCCAGCAGTGGACAGGCCCCTTCCTCTGGGGCCAACGTCCTGACTTTC
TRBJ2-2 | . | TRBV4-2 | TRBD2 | CASSQPAGGFGELFF | TGTGCCAGCAGCCAACCAGCGGGGGGGTTCGGGGAGCTGTTTTTT
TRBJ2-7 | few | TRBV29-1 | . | CSVEVASHYEQYF | TGCAGCGTTGAGGTTGCCAGTCACTACGAGCAGTACTTC
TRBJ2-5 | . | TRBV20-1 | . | CSASGGAETQYF | TGCAGTGCTAGTGGTGGGGCTGAGACCCAGTACTTC
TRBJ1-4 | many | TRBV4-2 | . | CASSQTGSVDEKLFF | TGTGCCAGCAGCCAAACAGGGTCCGTGGATGAAAAACTGTTTTTT
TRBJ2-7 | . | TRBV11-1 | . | CASHPPGASPLEQYF | TGTGCCAGCCACCCCCCGGGCGCTAGCCCTCTCGAGCAGTACTTC
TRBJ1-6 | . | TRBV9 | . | CASNKGLLDSPLHF | TGTGCCAGCAACAAAGGGCTCCTGGACTCACCCCTCCACTTT
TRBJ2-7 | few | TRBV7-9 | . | CASSFQQKLSSYEQYF | TGTGCCAGCAGCTTTCAACAGAAATTAAGCTCCTACGAGCAGTACTTC
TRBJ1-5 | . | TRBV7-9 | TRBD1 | CSSSHRGDQPQHF | TGTTCCAGCAGCCACAGGGGGGATCAGCCCCAGCATTTT
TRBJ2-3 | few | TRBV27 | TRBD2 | CASSSPQTSGGRTDTQYF | TGTGCCAGCAGTTCTCCCCAGACTAGCGGGGGGCGCACAGATACGCAGTATTTT
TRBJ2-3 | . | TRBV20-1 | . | CSARDRGARVKVTDTQYF | TGCAGTGCTAGAGATAGGGGGGCGCGGGTAAAGGTCACAGATACGCAGTATTTT
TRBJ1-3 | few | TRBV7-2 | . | CASSPRGGDTIYF | TGTGCCAGCAGCCCACGTGGGGGAGACACCATATATTTT
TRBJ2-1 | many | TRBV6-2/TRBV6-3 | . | CASSYSLNPYNEQFF | TGTGCCAGCAGTTACTCGCTTAATCCCTACAATGAGCAGTTCTTC
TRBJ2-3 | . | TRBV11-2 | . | CASSLVWRSTDTQYF | TGTGCCAGCAGCTTAGTATGGAGGAGCACAGATACGCAGTATTTT
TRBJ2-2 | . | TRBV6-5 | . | CASSYYQVAGELFF | TGTGCCAGCAGTTACTATCAGGTTGCCGGGGAGCTGTTTTTT
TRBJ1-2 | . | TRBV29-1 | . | CSVVVRGQDGYTF | TGCAGCGTTGTAGTCCGGGGTCAGGATGGCTACACCTTC
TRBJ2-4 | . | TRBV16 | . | CASSQLGNLGPDIQYF | TGTGCCAGCAGCCAATTGGGGAATCTAGGGCCAGACATTCAGTACTTC
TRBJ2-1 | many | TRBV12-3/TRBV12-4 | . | CASSDPGDSYNEQFF | TGTGCCAGCAGTGACCCGGGGGACTCCTACAATGAGCAGTTCTTC
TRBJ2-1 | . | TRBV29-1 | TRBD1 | CSVEFGTGRFNEQFF | TGCAGCGTTGAATTCGGGACAGGAAGGTTCAATGAGCAGTTCTTC
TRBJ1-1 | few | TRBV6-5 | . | CASSYVQNTEAFF | TGTGCCAGCAGTTACGTTCAGAACACTGAAGCTTTCTTT
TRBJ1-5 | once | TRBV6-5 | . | CASSSQVGDPRYSNQPQHF | TGTGCCAGCAGTTCTCAGGTGGGGGATCCCCGATATAGCAATCAGCCCCAGCATTTT
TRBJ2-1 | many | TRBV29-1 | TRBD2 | CSVNLGGTSHQFF | TGCAGCGTTAATTTAGGGGGGACTAGTCATCAGTTCTTC
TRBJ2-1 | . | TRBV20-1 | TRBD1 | CSARDLGQGINEQFF | TGCAGTGCTAGAGATTTGGGACAGGGGATCAATGAGCAGTTCTTC
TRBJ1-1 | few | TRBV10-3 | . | CAISEPDSYTEAFF | TGTGCCATCAGCGAACCGGACAGCTACACTGAAGCTTTCTTT
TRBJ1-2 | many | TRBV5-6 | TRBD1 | CASTSIGTGLNYGYTF | TGTGCCAGCACCTCGATTGGGACAGGGCTAAACTATGGCTACACCTTC
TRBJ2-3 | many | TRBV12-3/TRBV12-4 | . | CASTPLGVTDTQYF | TGTGCCAGCACCCCTTTGGGGGTAACAGATACGCAGTATTTT
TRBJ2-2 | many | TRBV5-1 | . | CASSYRFDANTGELFF | TGCGCCAGCAGCTACCGATTCGACGCGAACACCGGGGAGCTGTTTTTT